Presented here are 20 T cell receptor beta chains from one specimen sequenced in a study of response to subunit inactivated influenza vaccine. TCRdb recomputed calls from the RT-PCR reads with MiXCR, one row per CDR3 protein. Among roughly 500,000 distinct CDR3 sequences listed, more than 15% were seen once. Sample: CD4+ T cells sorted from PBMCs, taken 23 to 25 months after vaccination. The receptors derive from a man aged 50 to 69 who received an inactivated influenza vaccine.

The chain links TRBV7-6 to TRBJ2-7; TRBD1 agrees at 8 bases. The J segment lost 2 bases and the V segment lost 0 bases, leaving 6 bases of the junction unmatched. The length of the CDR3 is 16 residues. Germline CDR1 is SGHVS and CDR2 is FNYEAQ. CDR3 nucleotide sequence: TGTGCCAGCAGCTTAGCTGCAAGGACAGGGACCTACGAGCAGTACTTC. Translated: CASSLAARTGTYEQYF.

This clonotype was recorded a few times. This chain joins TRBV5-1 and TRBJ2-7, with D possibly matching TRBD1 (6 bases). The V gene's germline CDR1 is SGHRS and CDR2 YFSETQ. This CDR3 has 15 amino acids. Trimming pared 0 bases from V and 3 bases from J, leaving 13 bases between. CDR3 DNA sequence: TGCGCCAGCAGCTTGGAGTCAGGGGCTGGCTACGAGCAGTACTTC. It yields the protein CASSLESGAGYEQYF.

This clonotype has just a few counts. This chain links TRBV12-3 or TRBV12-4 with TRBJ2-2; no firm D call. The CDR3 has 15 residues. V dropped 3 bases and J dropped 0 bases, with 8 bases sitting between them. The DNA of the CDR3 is TGTGCCAGCAGTTTTTTAGGGCCGAACACCGGGGAGCTGTTTTTT. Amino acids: CASSFLGPNTGELFF.

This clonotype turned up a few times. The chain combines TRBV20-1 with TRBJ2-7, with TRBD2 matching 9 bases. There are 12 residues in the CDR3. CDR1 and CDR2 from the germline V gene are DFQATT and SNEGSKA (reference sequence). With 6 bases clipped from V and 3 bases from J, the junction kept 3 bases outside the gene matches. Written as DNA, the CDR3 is TGCAGTGCCGCGGGAGGGAGCTACGAGCAGTACTTC. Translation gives CSAAGGSYEQYF.

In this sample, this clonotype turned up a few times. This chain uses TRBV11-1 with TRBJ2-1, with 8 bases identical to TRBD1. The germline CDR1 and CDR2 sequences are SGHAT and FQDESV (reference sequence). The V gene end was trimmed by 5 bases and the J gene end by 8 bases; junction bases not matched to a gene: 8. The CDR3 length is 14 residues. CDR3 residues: CASSKGTGRDEQFF. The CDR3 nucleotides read TGTGCCAGCAGCAAAGGGACAGGTCGGGATGAGCAGTTCTTC. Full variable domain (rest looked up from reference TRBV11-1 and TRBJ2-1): EAEVAQSPRYKITEKSQAVAFWCDPISGHATLYWYRQILGQGPELLVQFQDESVVDDSQLPKDRFSAERLKGVDSTLKIQPAELGDSAMYLCASSKGTGRDEQFFGPGTRLTVL.

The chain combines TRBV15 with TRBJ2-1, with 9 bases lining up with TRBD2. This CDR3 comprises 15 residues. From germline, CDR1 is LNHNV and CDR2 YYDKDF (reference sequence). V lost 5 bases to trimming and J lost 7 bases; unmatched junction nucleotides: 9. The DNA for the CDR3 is TGTGCCACCAGCCCTACAGCGGGAGGAGATAATGAGCAGTTCTTC. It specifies CATSPTAGGDNEQFF. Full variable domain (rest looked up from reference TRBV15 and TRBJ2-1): DAMVIQNPRYQVTQFGKPVTLSCSQTLNHNVMYWYQQKSSQAPKLLFHYYDKDFNNEADTPDNFQSRRPNTSFCFLDIRSPGLGDTAMYLCATSPTAGGDNEQFFGPGTRLTVL.

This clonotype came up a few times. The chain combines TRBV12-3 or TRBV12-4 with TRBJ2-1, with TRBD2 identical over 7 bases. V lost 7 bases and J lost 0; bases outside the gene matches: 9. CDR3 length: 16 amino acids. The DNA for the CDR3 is TGTGCCAGCACCCCAGGGTCTAGCGGCTCCTACAATGAGCAGTTCTTC. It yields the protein CASTPGSSGSYNEQFF.

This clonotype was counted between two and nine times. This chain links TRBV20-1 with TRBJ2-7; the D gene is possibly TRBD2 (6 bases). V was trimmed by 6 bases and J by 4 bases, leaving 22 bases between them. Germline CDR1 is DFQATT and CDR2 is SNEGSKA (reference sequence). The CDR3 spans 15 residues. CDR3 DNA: TGCAGTGCCCAAAGATATCGGGAGACGGGTTACGAGCAGTACTTC. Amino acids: CSAQRYRETGYEQYF.

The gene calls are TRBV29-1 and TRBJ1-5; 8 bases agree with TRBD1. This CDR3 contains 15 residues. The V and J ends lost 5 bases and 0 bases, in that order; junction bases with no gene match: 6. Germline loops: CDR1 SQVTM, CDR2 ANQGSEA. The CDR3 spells CSVSGGADSNQPQHF. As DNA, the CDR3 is TGCAGCGTTTCAGGGGGCGCGGATAGCAATCAGCCCCAGCATTTT.

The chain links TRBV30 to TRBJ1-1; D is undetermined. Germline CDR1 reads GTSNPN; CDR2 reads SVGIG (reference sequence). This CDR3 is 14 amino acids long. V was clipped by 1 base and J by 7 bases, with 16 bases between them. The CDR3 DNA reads TGTGCCTGGAGTGGCTCCGGGGTATCGGGTGAAGCTTTCTTT. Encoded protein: CAWSGSGVSGEAFF.

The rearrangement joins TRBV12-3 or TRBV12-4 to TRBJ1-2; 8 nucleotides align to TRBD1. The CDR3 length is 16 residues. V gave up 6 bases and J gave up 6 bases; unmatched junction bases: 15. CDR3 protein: CASRPYCRGQGHGYTF. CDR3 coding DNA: TGTGCCAGCAGGCCATATTGCCGTGGACAGGGCCATGGCTACACCTTC.

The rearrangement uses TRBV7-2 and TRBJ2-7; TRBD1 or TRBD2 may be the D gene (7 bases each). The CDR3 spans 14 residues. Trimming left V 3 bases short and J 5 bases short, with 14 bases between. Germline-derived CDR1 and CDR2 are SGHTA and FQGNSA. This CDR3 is CASSLGAGGDEQYF. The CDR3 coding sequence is TGTGCCAGCAGCTTGGGGGCAGGGGGGGACGAGCAGTACTTC.

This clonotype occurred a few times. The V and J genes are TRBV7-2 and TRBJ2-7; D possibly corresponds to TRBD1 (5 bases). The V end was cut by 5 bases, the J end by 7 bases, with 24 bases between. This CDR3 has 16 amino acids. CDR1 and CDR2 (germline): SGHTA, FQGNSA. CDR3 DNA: TGTGCCAGCAGCCCAAGTGGCGGACAATACTACGTTGAGCAGTACTTC. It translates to CASSPSGGQYYVEQYF.

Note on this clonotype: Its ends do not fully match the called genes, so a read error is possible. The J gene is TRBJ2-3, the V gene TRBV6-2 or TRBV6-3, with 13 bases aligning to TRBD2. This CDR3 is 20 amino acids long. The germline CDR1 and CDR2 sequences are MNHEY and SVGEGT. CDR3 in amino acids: CVSSYLKKGTSGIQTDTQYF. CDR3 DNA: TGTGTCAGCAGTTACTTGAAGAAAGGGACTAGCGGGATCCAGACAGATACGCAGTATTTT.

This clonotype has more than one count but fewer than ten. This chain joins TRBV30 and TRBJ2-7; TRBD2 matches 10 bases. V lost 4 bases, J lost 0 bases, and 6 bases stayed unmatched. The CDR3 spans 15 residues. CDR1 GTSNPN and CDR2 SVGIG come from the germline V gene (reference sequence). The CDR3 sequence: CAWISASGSSYEQYF. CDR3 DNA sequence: TGTGCCTGGATCTCGGCTAGCGGGAGCTCCTACGAGCAGTACTTC.

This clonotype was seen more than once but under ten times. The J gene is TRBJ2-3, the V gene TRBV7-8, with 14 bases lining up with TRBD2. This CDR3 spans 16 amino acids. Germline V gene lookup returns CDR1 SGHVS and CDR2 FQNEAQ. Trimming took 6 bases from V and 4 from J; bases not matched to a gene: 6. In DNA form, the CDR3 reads TGTGCCAGCAGATGGACTAGCGGGAGGAATTCAGATACGCAGTATTTT. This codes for CASRWTSGRNSDTQYF.

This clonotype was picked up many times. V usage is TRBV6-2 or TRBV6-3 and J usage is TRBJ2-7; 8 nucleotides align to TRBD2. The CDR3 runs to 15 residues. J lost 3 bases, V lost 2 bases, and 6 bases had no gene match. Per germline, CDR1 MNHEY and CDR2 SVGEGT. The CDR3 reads CASSYGRLAGYEQYF. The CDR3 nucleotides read TGTGCCAGCAGTTACGGTCGTCTAGCGGGCTACGAGCAGTACTTC.

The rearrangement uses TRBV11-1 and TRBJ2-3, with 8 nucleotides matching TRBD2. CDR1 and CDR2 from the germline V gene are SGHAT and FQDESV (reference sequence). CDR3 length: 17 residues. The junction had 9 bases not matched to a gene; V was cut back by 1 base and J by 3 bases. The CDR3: CASSLVLASGSTDTQYF. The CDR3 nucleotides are TGTGCCAGCAGCTTAGTTCTTGCCAGCGGGAGTACAGATACGCAGTATTTT.

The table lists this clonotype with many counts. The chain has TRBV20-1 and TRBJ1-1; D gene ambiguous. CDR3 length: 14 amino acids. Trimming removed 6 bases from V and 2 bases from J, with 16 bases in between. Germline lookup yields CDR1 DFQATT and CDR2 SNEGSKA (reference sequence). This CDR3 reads CSAPVTSGNTEAFF. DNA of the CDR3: TGCAGTGCCCCTGTGACTAGTGGAAACACTGAAGCTTTCTTT.

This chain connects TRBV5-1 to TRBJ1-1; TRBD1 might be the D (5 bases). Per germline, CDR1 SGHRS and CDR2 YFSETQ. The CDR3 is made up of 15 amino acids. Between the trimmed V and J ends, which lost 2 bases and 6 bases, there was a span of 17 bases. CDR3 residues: CASSFRADTIAEAFF. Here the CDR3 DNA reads TGCGCCAGCAGCTTCCGTGCGGACACCATCGCTGAAGCTTTCTTT. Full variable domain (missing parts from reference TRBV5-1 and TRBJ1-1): KAGVTQTPRYLIKTRGQQVTLSCSPISGHRSVSWYQQTPGQGLQFLFEYFSETQRNKGNFPGRFSGRQFSNSRSEMNVSTLELGDSALYLCASSFRADTIAEAFFGQGTRLTVV.